The present TCR beta chain was sequenced within a study of blood T cell repertoires in COVID-19. Data came from immunoSEQ multiplex PCR; TCRdb stores just in-frame clones and leaves some out. This table holds roughly 130,000 clones, 80% to 90% found once. Participant-given clinical history determined each cohort assignment. V lost 8 bases to trimming and J lost 1 base, with 18 bases between them. The CDR3 spans 16 residues. The genes are TRBV23-1 and TRBJ1-3; unclear D gene. TRBV23-1 is designated an ORF whose function remains uncertain. This receptor was identified in a woman aged 50 to 60 who had recovered from COVID-19. Input material: PBMCs or T cells enriched from blood (not recorded which). CDR3 amino acids: CASRTTLDTSGNTIYF. The CDR3 region has the DNA TGCGCCAGCCGCACGACACTCGACACGTCTGGAAACACCATATATTTT.